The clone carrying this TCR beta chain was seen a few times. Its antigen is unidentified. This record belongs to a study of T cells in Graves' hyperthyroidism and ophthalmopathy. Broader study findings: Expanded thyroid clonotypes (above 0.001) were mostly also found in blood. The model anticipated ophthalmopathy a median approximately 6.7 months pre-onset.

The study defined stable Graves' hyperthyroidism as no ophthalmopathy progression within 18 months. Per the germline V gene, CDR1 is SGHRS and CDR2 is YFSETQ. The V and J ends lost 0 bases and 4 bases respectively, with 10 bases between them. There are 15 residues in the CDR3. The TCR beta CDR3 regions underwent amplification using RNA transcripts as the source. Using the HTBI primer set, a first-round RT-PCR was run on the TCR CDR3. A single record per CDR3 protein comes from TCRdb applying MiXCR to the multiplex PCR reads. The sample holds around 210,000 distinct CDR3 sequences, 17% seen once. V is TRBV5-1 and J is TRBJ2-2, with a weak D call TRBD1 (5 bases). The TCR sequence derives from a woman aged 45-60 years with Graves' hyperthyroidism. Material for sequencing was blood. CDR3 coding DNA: TGCGCCAGCAGCTTGGAAGGGGTCGGCACCGGGGAGCTGTTTTTT. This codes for CASSLEGVGTGELFF.